The next 8 T cell receptor beta chains were all read from a single sample in a study of neoadjuvant anti-PD-1 for oral cavity cancer. Measured with immunoSEQ multiplex PCR; TCRdb has only the in-frame clones, and not every one. The sample includes about 14,000 clones, 67% of them seen just once. Described time point: after neoadjuvant nivolumab, at surgical resection. The sequencing here drew on PBMCs, taken after nivolumab (anti-PD-1) treatment. The receptor source for this set is a person aged 35-80 years with oral cavity squamous cell carcinoma.

J is TRBJ2-2 and V is TRBV7-9; TRBD1 aligns across 9 bases. V gave up 5 bases and J gave up 4 bases; unmatched junction bases: 8. CDR1 SEHNR and CDR2 FQNEAQ come from the germline V gene (reference sequence). The CDR3 has 16 amino acids. Here the CDR3 reads CASSTTGTGLTGELFF. CDR3 nucleotides: TGTGCCAGCAGCACAACGGGGACAGGGCTCACCGGGGAGCTGTTTTTT. Full variable domain (outside the CDR3, taken from reference TRBV7-9 and TRBJ2-2): DTGVSQNPRHKITKRGQNVTFRCDPISEHNRLYWYRQTLGQGPEFLTYFQNEAQLEKSRLLSDRFSAERPKGSFSTLEIQRTEQGDSAMYLCASSTTGTGLTGELFFGEGSRLTVL.

This clone was observed a few times. The chain links TRBV5-6 to TRBJ1-5; D gene uncertain. Between the trimmed V and J ends, which lost 1 base and 7 bases, there was a span of 9 bases. This CDR3 contains 13 residues. Germline-derived CDR1 and CDR2 are SGHDT and YYEEEE. The CDR3 protein is CASSLSRTQPQHF. The CDR3 DNA is TGTGCCAGCAGCTTGAGCAGGACCCAGCCCCAGCATTTT.

The chain recombines TRBV5-4 with TRBJ2-3; D might be TRBD2 (6 bases). Trimming left V 2 bases short and J 4 bases short, with 14 bases between. This CDR3 is 15 amino acids long. Germline CDR1 reads SGHNT; CDR2 reads YYREEE (reference sequence). The CDR3 nucleotides read TGTGCCAGCAGCTTATGGGGGAGGAACGCAGATACGCAGTATTTT. It yields the protein CASSLWGRNADTQYF. Filled out from reference TRBV5-4 and TRBJ2-3, the complete variable domain reads ETGVTQSPTHLIKTRGQQVTLRCSSQSGHNTVSWYQQALGQGPQFIFQYYREEENGRGNFPPRFSGLQFPNYSSELNVNALELDDSALYLCASSLWGRNADTQYFGPGTRLTVL.

This clone was recorded a few times. The V gene is TRBV5-1, the J gene TRBJ1-1, with D tentatively TRBD1 (5 bases). Germline V gives CDR1 SGHRS, CDR2 YFSETQ. The CDR3 is 14 residues long. Trimming took off 7 bases at V and 7 bases at J, with 20 bases between the two ends. Here the CDR3 DNA reads TGCGCCAGCCGGGGGGGAGCCATGGATGGTGAAGCTTTCTTT. Protein sequence: CASRGGAMDGEAFF.

The chain is built from TRBV9 and TRBJ2-3; weak D call: TRBD2 (6 bases). The CDR3 runs 18 residues. V lost 0 bases and J 0 bases, leaving 17 bases between the germline ends. CDR1 is SGDLS and CDR2 is YYNGEE in the germline V gene. The CDR3: CASSVARIQAGSTDTQYF. CDR3 nucleotide sequence: TGTGCCAGCAGCGTAGCACGTATCCAGGCGGGGAGCACAGATACGCAGTATTTT.

The sample holds a few counts of this clone. The chain employs TRBV6-1 and TRBJ2-7; no clear D. Between the trimmed V and J ends, which lost 2 bases and 1 base, there was a span of 15 bases. This CDR3 contains 16 residues. Germline values: CDR1 MNHNS, CDR2 SASEGT. CDR3 sequence: CASSEPLGGRSYEQYF. The CDR3 DNA is TGTGCCAGCAGTGAACCCCTGGGTGGCAGGTCCTACGAGCAGTACTTC.

The chain couples TRBV10-3 to TRBJ2-7; TRBD1 matches 8 bases. The CDR3 is made up of 12 amino acids. Trimming cost V 0 bases and J 9 bases; bases outside gene matches: 1. The germline gives CDR1 ENHRY, CDR2 SYGVKD. CDR3 residues: CAISESTGGQYF. CDR3 in DNA: TGTGCCATCAGTGAGTCCACAGGGGGGCAGTACTTC.

The table lists this clone with a count of one. This chain links TRBV5-6 with TRBJ1-3, with 7 positions matching TRBD1. J was trimmed by 1 base and V by 4 bases; bases with no gene match: 8. The CDR3 spans 16 residues. Germline CDR1 is SGHDT and CDR2 is YYEEEE. The CDR3 sequence: CASSALGQESGNTIYF. The CDR3 nucleotides read TGTGCCAGCAGCGCACTCGGACAGGAGTCTGGAAACACCATATATTTT.